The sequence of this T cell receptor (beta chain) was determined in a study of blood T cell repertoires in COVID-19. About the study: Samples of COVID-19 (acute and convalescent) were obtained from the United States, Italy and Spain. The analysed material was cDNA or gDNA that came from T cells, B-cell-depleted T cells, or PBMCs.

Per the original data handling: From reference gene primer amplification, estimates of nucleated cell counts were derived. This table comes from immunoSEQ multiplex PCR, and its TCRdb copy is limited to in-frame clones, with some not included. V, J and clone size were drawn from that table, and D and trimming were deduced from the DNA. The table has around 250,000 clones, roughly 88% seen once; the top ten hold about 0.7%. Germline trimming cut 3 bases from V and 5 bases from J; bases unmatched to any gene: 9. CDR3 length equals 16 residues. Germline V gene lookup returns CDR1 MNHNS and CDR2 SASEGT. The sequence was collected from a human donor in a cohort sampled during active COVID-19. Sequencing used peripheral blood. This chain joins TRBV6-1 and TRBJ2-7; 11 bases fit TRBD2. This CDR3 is CASSDASGGPWDEQYF. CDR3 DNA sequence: TGTGCCAGCAGTGACGCTAGCGGGGGGCCATGGGACGAGCAGTACTTC.